Shown below are 32 T cell receptor beta chains from a single sample sequenced in a study of T cell responses to AZD1222 COVID-19 vaccine. Generated by immunoSEQ multiplex PCR, the TCRdb table keeps only in-frame clones and is missing some. The sample lists more than 140,000 clones, more than 70% occurring once. Sequencing was performed on peripheral blood, taken on day 0 of AZD1222 vaccination. Source of these receptors: an adult in good health.

The rearrangement links TRBV29-1 to TRBJ2-1; D perhaps matches TRBD2 (5 bases). CDR3 length: 16 amino acids. Germline loops: CDR1 SQVTM, CDR2 ANQGSEA. Trimming removed 4 bases from V and 6 bases from J, with 22 bases in between. Here the CDR3 reads CSVGSWRLDVVNEQFF. The CDR3 bases are TGCAGCGTTGGATCCTGGAGGCTAGATGTCGTCAATGAGCAGTTCTTC.

V is TRBV6-5 and J is TRBJ2-3; 7 bases align to TRBD1. Germline V gene lookup returns CDR1 MNHEY and CDR2 SVGAGI. The junction had 3 bases not matched to a gene; V was cut back by 5 bases and J by 4 bases. The CDR3 runs 13 residues. Here the CDR3 DNA reads TGTGCCAGCAGTATCGACAGGGCAGATACGCAGTATTTT. It is translated as CASSIDRADTQYF.

The chain carries TRBV11-2 and TRBJ2-3; TRBD2 is a possible D gene (6 bases). Germline V gene sequence: CDR1 SGHAT, CDR2 FQNNGV. The CDR3 extends over 16 amino acids. Trimming cost V 8 bases and J 0 bases, with 18 bases left between them. CDR3 in DNA: TGTGCCAGCTCCTTCCTGACGGCGGGAAGCACAGATACGCAGTATTTT. Protein sequence: CASSFLTAGSTDTQYF.

This CDR3 reads CASSLGARARGDTQYF. The DNA for the CDR3 is TGTGCCAGCAGCTTAGGGGCTCGGGCCCGAGGGGATACGCAGTATTTT. This chain joins TRBV7-2 and TRBJ2-3, with D possibly being TRBD2 (5 bases). The V and J ends lost 1 base and 6 bases respectively, with 17 bases between them. This CDR3 is built from 16 residues. Germline CDR1 is SGHTA and CDR2 is FQGNSA. The full variable domain, rest sourced from reference TRBV7-2 and TRBJ2-3, is GAGVSQSPSNKVTEKGKDVELRCDPISGHTALYWYRQSLGQGLEFLIYFQGNSAPDKSGLPSDRFSAERTGGSVSTLTIQRTQQEDSAVYLCASSLGARARGDTQYFGPGTRLTVL.

This clone was detected only a few times. This chain joins TRBV11-3 and TRBJ2-7; D is unresolved. V was pared by 1 base and J by 5 bases, with 9 bases between. CDR1 and CDR2 from the germline V gene are SGHNT and YENEEA. This CDR3 has 13 amino acids. This CDR3 reads CASSLGPYHEQYF. The CDR3 bases are TGTGCCAGCAGCTTAGGTCCGTACCACGAGCAGTACTTC.

The CDR3 region has the DNA TGTGCCAGTAGACATATGGGCAATAATTCACCCCTCCACTTT. Protein sequence: CASRHMGNNSPLHF. The chain combines TRBV19 with TRBJ1-6; no definite D call. V was trimmed by 6 bases and J by 5 bases, leaving 11 bases between them. Germline V lookup: CDR1 LNHDA, CDR2 SQIVND (reference sequence). The CDR3 has 14 residues.

V and J are TRBV27 and TRBJ1-5; a possible D gene is TRBD1 (5 bases). The germline V gene has CDR1 MNHEY and CDR2 SMNVEV (reference sequence). The length of the CDR3 is 16 residues. Trimming left V 4 bases short and J 1 base short, with 14 bases between. This CDR3 reads CASSSDFRQSNQPQHF. The CDR3 DNA sequence: TGTGCCAGCAGTTCAGACTTCAGACAGAGCAATCAGCCCCAGCATTTT.

The rearrangement links TRBV7-8 to TRBJ1-1, with 7 bases lining up with TRBD1. Germline loops: CDR1 SGHVS, CDR2 FQNEAQ. J was trimmed by 8 bases and V by 5 bases; bases with no gene match: 8. The CDR3 is made up of 13 amino acids. Here the CDR3 reads CASSKDRDLEAFF. CDR3 coding DNA: TGTGCCAGCAGCAAAGACAGGGACCTAGAAGCTTTCTTT.

V and J are TRBV9 and TRBJ2-2; a weak D match, TRBD2 (5 bases). The ends were cut back, 0 bases at V and 4 bases at J, with 13 bases in the middle. The CDR3 runs to 16 residues. CDR1 and CDR2 (germline): SGDLS, YYNGEE. In DNA form, the CDR3 reads TGTGCCAGCAGCGTAGGCCCGAGAGGGTCCACCGGGGAGCTGTTTTTT. Translating it yields CASSVGPRGSTGELFF.

This clone was recorded only once. The V and J genes are TRBV13 and TRBJ1-5; a weak D match, TRBD1 (5 bases). Between the trimmed V and J ends, which lost 0 bases and 3 bases, there was a span of 6 bases. This CDR3 comprises 14 residues. Germline CDR1 PRHDT, CDR2 FYEKMQ (reference sequence). CDR3 region: CASSLGGDNQPQHF. The CDR3 DNA follows: TGTGCCAGCAGCTTAGGAGGGGACAATCAGCCCCAGCATTTT.

The chain combines TRBV3-1 (or the pseudogene TRBV3-2) with TRBJ2-7; 7 bases fit TRBD2. V dropped 5 bases and J dropped 7; count of bases not matched to a gene: 2. From germline, CDR1 is LGHDT and CDR2 YNNKEL (reference sequence). This CDR3 has 11 amino acids. CDR3 DNA: TGTGCCAGCAGCGGAGCGGGGGAGCAGTACTTC. Protein: CASSGAGEQYF.

This clone occurred once. Other nucleotide sequences in the sample specify the same CDR3. The genes are TRBV4-3 and TRBJ1-2, with a possible D match to TRBD1 (5 bases). Germline V gene sequence: CDR1 LGHNA, CDR2 YSLEER. The CDR3 extends over 15 amino acids. V lost 0 bases and J 4 bases, leaving 12 bases between the germline ends. CDR3 in DNA: TGCGCCAGCAGCCAAGATAGGCAGGGCGGCTATGGCTACACCTTC. Encoded protein: CASSQDRQGGYGYTF.

The V and J genes are TRBV5-5 and TRBJ2-5; possibly TRBD1 or TRBD2 for D (5 bases each). V lost 2 bases to trimming and J lost 7 bases, with 18 bases between them. This CDR3 has 15 residues. The germline V gene encodes CDR1 SGHKS and CDR2 YYEKEE (reference sequence). CDR3 DNA sequence: TGTGCCAGCAGCTTCCTAGGACGGGGTGGGGGGACCCAGTACTTC. It specifies CASSFLGRGGGTQYF.

The V gene is TRBV29-1, the J gene TRBJ2-5; 8 nucleotides match TRBD1. There are 13 residues in the CDR3. Looked up from germline, CDR1 is SQVTM and CDR2 is ANQGSEA. The ends lost 3 bases at V and 3 bases at J; junction bases unmatched: 3. Here the CDR3 reads CSVDETGEETQYF. CDR3 DNA sequence: TGCAGCGTTGATGAGACAGGGGAAGAGACCCAGTACTTC.

The J gene is TRBJ1-2, the V gene TRBV29-1; D unclear. V gave up 5 bases and J gave up 2 bases, with 6 bases separating them. Germline-derived CDR1 and CDR2 are SQVTM and ANQGSEA. The CDR3 is 11 residues long. The CDR3: CSVRSNYGYTF. CDR3 nucleotide sequence: TGCAGCGTTAGGTCGAACTATGGCTACACCTTC. The entire variable domain, with the rest obtained from reference TRBV29-1 and TRBJ1-2, is as follows: SAVISQKPSRDICQRGTSLTIQCQVDSQVTMMFWYRQQPGQSLTLIATANQGSEATYESGFVIDKFPISRPNLTFSTLTVSNMSPEDSSIYLCSVRSNYGYTFGSGTRLTVV.

The J gene is TRBJ1-5, the V gene TRBV27; 9 positions agree with TRBD1. Germline CDR1 is MNHEY and CDR2 is SMNVEV (reference sequence). The CDR3 contains 13 residues. V dropped 6 bases and J dropped 6; count of bases not matched to a gene: 3. The CDR3 DNA reads as TGTGCCAGCAGAGGGGACAGGGTTCAGCCCCAGCATTTT. This encodes CASRGDRVQPQHF.

Comments on this clone: This same CDR3 is encoded by further DNA sequences in the sample. The chain combines TRBV4-2 with TRBJ1-2, with D hard to call. Germline V gene sequence: CDR1 LGHNA, CDR2 YNFKEQ. The CDR3 has 13 residues. V lost 0 bases, J lost 3 bases, and 5 bases lay in between. The CDR3 DNA sequence: TGTGCCAGCAGCCAAGATAGGGACTATGGCTACACCTTC. Translated: CASSQDRDYGYTF.

The rearrangement joins TRBV7-8 to TRBJ1-5; D gene uncertain. Per germline, CDR1 SGHVS and CDR2 FQNEAQ. Trimming shortened V by 5 bases and J by 4 bases, and 9 bases separated the two germline ends. The CDR3 loop spans 13 amino acids. DNA of the CDR3: TGTGCCAGCAGCCTATGGGGAAATCAGCCCCAGCATTTT. Protein: CASSLWGNQPQHF.

This chain uses TRBV5-1 with TRBJ2-1, with 11 bases identical to TRBD2. The CDR3 length is 17 residues. CDR1 and CDR2 from the germline V gene are SGHRS and YFSETQ. J gave up 8 bases and V 2 bases, and 12 bases lay outside the gene matches. The DNA for the CDR3 is TGCGCCAGCAGCTTACGGACTAGCGGGTTCAACGGGGATGAGCAGTTCTTC. This translates into CASSLRTSGFNGDEQFF.

The rearrangement joins TRBV19 to TRBJ2-1, with 9 nucleotides matching TRBD2. This CDR3 has 15 residues. Germline V lookup: CDR1 LNHDA, CDR2 SQIVND (reference sequence). J gave up 6 bases and V 9 bases, and 12 bases lay outside the gene matches. The CDR3 nucleotides are TGTGCCAGCCAAAGCTTAGCGGGGGTGGGCAATGAGCAGTTCTTC. Protein product: CASQSLAGVGNEQFF.

The gene calls are TRBV9 and TRBJ2-4, with 7 bases that match TRBD1. The CDR3 totals 16 residues. V shed 2 bases, J shed 5 bases, and the junction held 10 bases outside the gene matches. Germline lookup yields CDR1 SGDLS and CDR2 YYNGEE. The CDR3 here is CASSVGATGLENIQYF. The CDR3 region has the DNA TGTGCCAGCAGCGTCGGGGCGACAGGGCTTGAAAACATTCAGTACTTC.

The rearrangement joins TRBV6-6 to TRBJ1-1; D is ambiguous. Trimming cost V 2 bases and J 0 bases, with 7 bases left between them. Germline CDR1 reads MNHNY; CDR2 reads SVGAGI (reference sequence). The CDR3 sequence is 14 residues long. The DNA of the CDR3 is TGTGCCAGCAGTTACAGGCAGATGAACACTGAAGCTTTCTTT. Amino acids: CASSYRQMNTEAFF.

This clone has more than one count but fewer than ten. The chain has TRBV6-5 and TRBJ2-5; the D gene could be TRBD1 or TRBD2 (5 bases each). The germline V gene has CDR1 MNHEY and CDR2 SVGAGI. The CDR3 is made up of 13 amino acids. V was cut by 6 bases and J by 1 base, with 9 bases left in between. The DNA for the CDR3 is TGTGCCAGCAGCCCGGGGCGCCAAGAGACCCAGTACTTC. Its translation: CASSPGRQETQYF.

The count of this clone is one. The chain employs TRBV29-1 and TRBJ2-7, with D perhaps TRBD1 (5 bases). V lost 0 bases to trimming and J lost 3 bases, with 15 bases between them. This CDR3 region has 15 residues. CDR1 SQVTM and CDR2 ANQGSEA come from the germline V gene. CDR3: CSVEDRTGRGYEQYF. The CDR3 DNA reads TGCAGCGTTGAAGATCGAACAGGCCGCGGCTACGAGCAGTACTTC.

V and J are TRBV10-3 and TRBJ2-1; D gene uncertain. Looked up from germline, CDR1 is ENHRY and CDR2 is SYGVKD. The V gene lost 6 bases and the J gene lost 12 bases, with 12 bases spanning the gap. This CDR3 spans 11 amino acids. The CDR3 DNA is TGTGCCATCAGAGCTCAGACGGGGCAGTTCTTC. Its protein product is CAIRAQTGQFF.

The CDR3 loop reads CASSIGTGEVGANVLTF. DNA for the CDR3: TGTGCCAGTAGTATAGGGACAGGGGAAGTCGGGGCCAACGTCCTGACTTTC. This chain uses TRBV19 with TRBJ2-6; 9 bases agree with TRBD1. Looked up from germline, CDR1 is LNHDA and CDR2 is SQIVND (reference sequence). This CDR3 comprises 17 residues. Trimming at V came to 1 base and at J to 4 bases, leaving 5 bases not matched to a gene.

The rearrangement links TRBV7-2 to TRBJ1-1; D may be TRBD1 (5 bases). The CDR3 is made up of 14 amino acids. Trimming pared 2 bases from V and 4 bases from J, leaving 11 bases between. Germline assignment: CDR1 SGHTA and CDR2 FQGNSA. The CDR3 coding sequence is TGTGCCAGCAGCTTATTGGGGCCTGGCACTGAAGCTTTCTTT. Translation: CASSLLGPGTEAFF.

The V call is TRBV27, the J call TRBJ1-2; D gene ambiguous. The CDR3 consists of 13 residues. Germline loops: CDR1 MNHEY, CDR2 SMNVEV (reference sequence). Deletions cut 3 bases from V and 7 bases from J, with 12 bases between. DNA of the CDR3: TGTGCCAGCAGTTTTTCGGGAGGCTTTGGCTACACCTTC. Amino acids: CASSFSGGFGYTF.

This chain connects TRBV3-1 (or the pseudogene TRBV3-2) to TRBJ1-1; no firm D call. This CDR3 is built from 12 residues. Germline CDR1 reads LGHDT; CDR2 reads YNNKEL (reference sequence). With 4 bases removed from V and 2 bases from J, the gap between germline ends came to 5 bases. CDR3 sequence reads: CASSRVNTEAFF. The CDR3 DNA is TGTGCCAGCAGCCGGGTTAACACTGAAGCTTTCTTT.

The V gene is TRBV6-5, the J gene TRBJ2-5; unclear D gene. V lost 2 bases and J lost 5, with 6 bases in between. This CDR3 comprises 12 residues. CDR1 and CDR2 from the germline V gene are MNHEY and SVGAGI. The CDR3 here is CASSYGLETQYF. The DNA of the CDR3 is TGTGCCAGCAGTTACGGGTTGGAGACCCAGTACTTC.

Here the CDR3 reads CASSSGSLYNEQFF. CDR3 DNA sequence: TGTGCCAGCTCGTCGGGCAGCCTCTACAATGAGCAGTTCTTC. J is TRBJ2-1 and V is TRBV6-6; D gene ambiguous. Germline CDR1 is MNHNY and CDR2 is SVGAGI (reference sequence). There are 14 residues in the CDR3. V dropped 8 bases and J dropped 3 bases, with 14 bases sitting between them.

The chain couples TRBV7-8 to TRBJ1-2, with D perhaps TRBD1 (5 bases). CDR1 is SGHVS, CDR2 FQNEAQ, per germline. With 4 bases removed from V and 0 bases from J, the gap between germline ends came to 21 bases. CDR3 size: 18 residues. The CDR3 region is CASSSRWAGRDANYGYTF. The CDR3 nucleotides are TGTGCCAGCAGCTCCCGGTGGGCGGGGAGGGACGCTAACTATGGCTACACCTTC.